This paragraph covers one T cell receptor beta chain sequence. This clonotype was recorded many times. The antigen this receptor binds is unknown. No per-base quality is available; no much larger clone lies one base away. For sequencing, an Illumina NovaSeq 6000 was employed. TCRalpha and TCRbeta cDNA libraries were built by 5'RACE with constant-segment primers, adding sample barcodes and unique molecular identifiers. Trizol reagent was used to extract RNA from every sample. Library amplification was performed in two PCR steps, and a second sample barcode and Illumina TruSeq adapters were introduced in the second step. Libraries were sequenced on an Illumina NovaSeq with 2 x 150 bp paired-end reads. The source study handled its data this way. With migec v1.2.7, reads were demultiplexed and then collapsed into UMI-guided consensus sequences. Using mixcr v2.1.11, UMI consensuses were aligned to TRA and TRB V and J templates and then assembled into clonotypes. Expanded or contracted clonotypes were those called significant by both edgeR and NoisET, with noise models trained on biological replicates. For edgeR calls, the cutoffs were a false discovery rate-adjusted p below 0.01 and a log2 fold-change threshold of 1. PCA with hierarchical clustering of max-normalized trajectories of the 1000 most abundant clonotypes was used as exploratory dynamics analysis. Separately sequenced CD4+ and CD8+ repertoires were used to assign the CD4 or CD8 phenotype of responding clones. TCRdb trimmed public reads at Q25 via fastp, called clones via MiXCR and kept in-frame beta chains. A single entry per CDR3 protein holds the most common genes and DNA from its merged rows. These V and J calls are TCRdb output, not the study's own analysis. For this sample there are around 500,000 distinct CDR3 sequences; 15% to 20% appear just once. Of the sample, 12% falls within the top ten clones.

V is cut back by 4 bases and J by 5 bases, with 7 bases in the junction unmatched. The CDR1 and CDR2 encoded by the germline V gene are LGHNA and YSLEER. Spanning cysteine to phenylalanine, the CDR3 consists of 16 amino acids. The CDR3 DNA has 48 bases and is translated from base 1. The sample is drawn from a study of T-cell memory formation after mild COVID-19 (dated by TCRdb to the early 2020s). Turning to the overall study: Most TCR sequence clusters were specific to one of the two donors. Two young, previously healthy adult volunteers made up the cohort, one male and one female. In two donors, T-cell clones that expanded and contracted after mild COVID-19 were followed by sequencing TCRalpha and TCRbeta repertoires longitudinally.

Ficoll-Paque density gradient centrifugation was used to isolate PBMCs. Summary of the overall study and its limitations: Only a couple of mild cases were covered in the study, and larger cohorts including severe cases with pre-infection samples were considered necessary. The detection of some responding clones in pre-infection memory suggests that pre-existing cross-reactive memory T cells joined the SARS-CoV-2 response. Balanced CD4/CD8 phenotypes were observed for clones contracting from day 15 to 85, whereas a bias towards CD4+ was observed for a second wave of clones expanding from day 15 to 37. Contracting CD4+ clones were located mainly in the CM and EM memory subsets, whereas CD8+ clones were found to be enriched in EMRA. The second-wave clones that peaked on day 37 were not confirmed to be SARS-CoV-2 specific.

Material: PBMCs or a T cell subset sorted from them (not recorded which). The clonotype was recovered from an adult woman who had mild COVID-19 (a few samples of this study predate the infection). The sample titles of this study are shuffled in the database, so cell type and time point are left out; the donor was told from shared clones. The rearranged chain carries TRBV4-3 and TRBJ2-5; TRBD2 fits 13 bases in the junction. The sequenced DNA: TGCGCCAGCAGCCGAGGACGGACTAGCGGGAGCGAGACCCAGTACTTC. Translated, it reads CASSRGRTSGSETQYF.